This passage covers 16 T cell receptor beta chains from one sample sequenced in a study of T cells in Graves' hyperthyroidism and ophthalmopathy. Amplified TCR beta CDR3 regions derived from RNA transcripts. Primed by the HTBI set, a first-round RT-PCR was run on the TCR CDR3. TCRdb passed the multiplex PCR reads through MiXCR, listing each CDR3 protein once. Of about 700,000 distinct CDR3 sequences in the sample, 13% to 15% are singletons; the top ten hold about 10%. The sample was blood. The receptors were sampled from a woman aged 18-35 years with Graves' hyperthyroidism.

This clonotype was seen only a few times. The V call is TRBV2, the J call TRBJ2-7; 7 nucleotides align to TRBD2. Per the germline V gene, CDR1 is SNHLY and CDR2 is FYNNEI. There are 14 residues in the CDR3. V dropped 6 bases and J dropped 5; count of bases not matched to a gene: 10. The CDR3 protein is CASRTLRGSDEQYF. The CDR3 nucleotides read TGTGCCAGCAGAACCCTTCGCGGGAGTGACGAGCAGTACTTC.

This clonotype was counted only a few times. J is TRBJ1-1 and V is TRBV5-8; tentative D call: TRBD1 (5 bases). Per the germline V gene, CDR1 is SGHTS and CDR2 is YDEGEE. This CDR3 has 12 amino acids. The germline V and J ends were trimmed by 8 bases and 1 base, with 9 bases remaining between them. The CDR3 DNA reads as TGTGCCAGTGGGGGTCGGAACACTGAAGCTTTCTTT. It specifies CASGGRNTEAFF.

This clonotype came up many times. The rearrangement joins TRBV3-1 to TRBJ1-1; D not certain. This CDR3 region has 12 residues. In germline, CDR1 is LGHDT, CDR2 YNNKEL (reference sequence). With 5 bases removed from V and 7 bases from J, the gap between germline ends came to 11 bases. Here the CDR3 reads CASSYRQFEAFF. The CDR3 DNA is TGTGCCAGCAGCTATCGGCAGTTTGAAGCTTTCTTT.

This clonotype was seen only once. The J gene is TRBJ2-6, the V gene TRBV11-2; maybe TRBD2 (6 bases). Per germline, CDR1 SGHAT and CDR2 FQNNGV. The CDR3 covers 17 residues. V was clipped by 4 bases and J by 0 bases, with 13 bases between them. The CDR3 DNA is TGTGCCAGCAGCTCTATCGGGGGTCCCTCTGGGGCCAACGTCCTGACTTTC. The encoded protein is CASSSIGGPSGANVLTF.

This clonotype was counted at least ten times. The CDR3 protein is CASSDRQGIQPQHF. The CDR3 bases are TGTGCCAGCAGTGATAGACAGGGTATTCAGCCCCAGCATTTT. The V call is TRBV2, the J call TRBJ1-5, with TRBD1 identical over 7 bases. The V segment lost 3 bases and the J segment 6 bases; nucleotides outside the gene matches: 5. The length of the CDR3 is 14 residues. CDR1 and CDR2 (germline): SNHLY, FYNNEI.

In its sample, this clonotype was seen a few times. CDR3 loop: CASSVGLAGSSYEQYF. CDR3 nucleotides: TGTGCCAGCAGTGTAGGACTAGCGGGATCCTCCTACGAGCAGTACTTC. This chain links TRBV25-1 with TRBJ2-7; 12 bases fit TRBD2. From germline, CDR1 is MGHDK and CDR2 SYGVNS. J was trimmed by 0 bases and V by 4 bases; bases with no gene match: 4. CDR3 size: 16 residues.

This clonotype occurred many times. This chain connects TRBV2 to TRBJ1-1, with 7 nucleotides matching TRBD1. Germline CDR1 reads SNHLY; CDR2 reads FYNNEI. The length of the CDR3 is 14 residues. The ends lost 0 bases at V and 8 bases at J; junction bases unmatched: 6. CDR3 residues: CASSEAYGDSEAFF. As DNA, the CDR3 is TGTGCCAGCAGTGAAGCCTACGGGGACAGCGAAGCTTTCTTT.

This clonotype was detected a few times. The chain joins TRBV3-1 to TRBJ2-1; D perhaps matches TRBD1 (6 bases). This CDR3 is built from 14 residues. Trimming removed 6 bases at V and 4 bases at J, with 13 bases between. The germline CDR1 and CDR2 sequences are LGHDT and YNNKEL (reference sequence). This CDR3 is CASRPTGSYNEQFF. CDR3 in DNA: TGTGCCAGCAGGCCCACAGGGTCGTACAATGAGCAGTTCTTC.

This clonotype was detected only a few times. The J gene is TRBJ2-1, the V gene TRBV10-3; no definite D call. The CDR3 has 15 residues. With 4 bases removed from V and 0 bases from J, the gap between germline ends came to 10 bases. Germline V gene lookup returns CDR1 ENHRY and CDR2 SYGVKD. In DNA form, the CDR3 reads TGTGCCATCAGTGGTGGCCCCAGCTCCTACAATGAGCAGTTCTTC. Amino acids: CAISGGPSSYNEQFF.

This clonotype occurred a few times. The chain couples TRBV10-3 to TRBJ2-5; 7 bases are shared with TRBD2. J gave up 3 bases and V 0 bases, and 4 bases lay outside the gene matches. CDR1 and CDR2 (germline): ENHRY, SYGVKD. The CDR3 contains 15 residues. As DNA, the CDR3 is TGTGCCATCAGTGAGTCCGGACTAGGGGAAGAGACCCAGTACTTC. The encoded protein is CAISESGLGEETQYF.

This clonotype came up many times. V and J are TRBV7-9 and TRBJ2-5; D is ambiguous. The germline gives CDR1 SEHNR, CDR2 FQNEAQ (reference sequence). Trimming removed 5 bases at V and 4 bases at J, with 8 bases between. This CDR3 has 12 residues. The CDR3 sequence: CASSDLGETQYF. In nucleotides, the CDR3 is TGTGCCAGCAGCGACCTTGGAGAGACCCAGTACTTC.

The sample holds a few counts of this clonotype. This chain connects TRBV12-3 or TRBV12-4 to TRBJ1-5; D possibly corresponds to TRBD1 (5 bases). V shed 6 bases and J shed 9 bases, with 18 bases lying between them. The CDR3 length is 14 residues. The CDR3 nucleotides are TGTGCCAGCAGCCTGGGGGGACGAGAGGTGCCCCAGCATTTT. It encodes CASSLGGREVPQHF.

This clonotype was seen ten or more times. V usage is TRBV14 and J usage is TRBJ2-3; TRBD2 aligns across 14 bases. Germline trimming cut 3 bases from V and 5 bases from J; bases unmatched to any gene: 7. From germline, CDR1 is SGHDN and CDR2 FVKESK. The CDR3 has 17 residues. CDR3 sequence reads: CASSQLGLAGVRDTQYF. DNA for the CDR3: TGTGCCAGCAGCCAGTTGGGACTAGCGGGAGTAAGAGATACGCAGTATTTT. The variable domain in full, with the rest retrieved from reference TRBV14 and TRBJ2-3, is EAGVTQFPSHSVIEKGQTVTLRCDPISGHDNLYWYRRVMGKEIKFLLHFVKESKQDESGMPNNRFLAERTGGTYSTLKVQPAELEDSGVYFCASSQLGLAGVRDTQYFGPGTRLTVL.

The gene calls are TRBV19 and TRBJ1-2; TRBD1 is a possible D gene (6 bases). Germline-derived CDR1 and CDR2 are LNHDA and SQIVND (reference sequence). The CDR3 is 13 amino acids. V was clipped by 3 bases and J by 8 bases, with 13 bases between them. This CDR3 is CASSMGMGAGYTF. CDR3 sequence (DNA): TGTGCCAGTAGTATGGGCATGGGGGCCGGCTACACCTTC.

At least ten counts were recorded for this clonotype. J is TRBJ2-7 and V is TRBV7-9; 7 bases map to TRBD2. CDR1 is SEHNR, CDR2 FQNEAQ, per germline (reference sequence). Trimming took 1 base from V and 4 from J; bases not matched to a gene: 4. This CDR3 is 14 amino acids long. In DNA, the CDR3 is TGTGCCAGCAGCTTAGGGACTAGATCATACGAGCAGTACTTC. Residues: CASSLGTRSYEQYF.

This clonotype was counted between two and nine times. The chain couples TRBV27 to TRBJ1-1, with D perhaps matching TRBD1 (5 bases). The CDR3 spans 14 residues. CDR1 and CDR2 from the germline V gene are MNHEY and SMNVEV (reference sequence). The V and J ends lost 3 bases and 3 bases respectively, with 11 bases between them. CDR3 sequence reads: CASSFVGAYTEAFF. The CDR3 DNA reads TGTGCCAGCAGTTTTGTAGGGGCATACACTGAAGCTTTCTTT.